These 21 T cell receptor beta chains originate from one sample sequenced in a study of blood T cell repertoires in COVID-19. The assay was immunoSEQ multiplex PCR, and TCRdb's table has in-frame clones only and misses some. Seen here are hundreds of thousands of clones, roughly 89% observed once, and the top ten hold more than 3%. The sample consisted of peripheral blood. The receptor source for this set is a young woman who had recovered from COVID-19.

V usage is TRBV11-3 and J usage is TRBJ2-3, with D perhaps TRBD2 (5 bases). Trimming took 0 bases from V and 6 from J, leaving 19 bases between them. From germline, CDR1 is SGHNT and CDR2 YENEEA. This CDR3 comprises 17 residues. CDR3 nucleotides: TGTGCCAGCAGCTTAGATAGTGGAGGAATCCATGAGGATACGCAGTATTTT. This codes for CASSLDSGGIHEDTQYF.

V usage is TRBV30 and J usage is TRBJ2-3; no clear D gene. Trimming cost V 0 bases and J 1 base, with 11 bases left between them. Germline loops: CDR1 GTSNPN, CDR2 SVGIG (reference sequence). The CDR3 sequence is 15 residues long. The CDR3 loop reads CAWSVRRRGTDTQYF. For the CDR3, the DNA is TGTGCCTGGAGTGTACGGAGACGTGGCACAGATACGCAGTATTTT. Drawing the rest from reference TRBV30 and TRBJ2-3, the complete variable domain is SQTIHQWPATLVQPVGSPLSLECTVEGTSNPNLYWYRQAAGRGLQLLFYSVGIGQISSEVPQNLSASRPQDRQFILSSKKLLLSDSGFYLCAWSVRRRGTDTQYFGPGTRLTVL.

This chain links TRBV4-1 with TRBJ2-7; TRBD2 agrees at 10 bases. Germline CDR1 MGHRA, CDR2 YSYEKL. The junction had 4 bases not matched to a gene; V was cut back by 4 bases and J by 1 base. The CDR3 has 15 residues. CDR3 amino acids: CASSRGTSASYEQYV. The CDR3 bases are TGCGCCAGCAGCCGAGGGACTAGCGCTTCCTACGAGCAGTACGTC.

J is TRBJ1-1 and V is TRBV7-7; tentative D call: TRBD1 (5 bases). The germline V gene has CDR1 SSHAT and CDR2 FNYEAQ (reference sequence). V lost 2 bases to trimming and J lost 1 base, with 5 bases between them. This CDR3 is built from 13 residues. CDR3 region: CASSLTGNTEAFF. CDR3 sequence (DNA): TGTGCCAGCAGCTTAACAGGGAACACTGAAGCTTTCTTT.

The CDR3 DNA follows: TGTGCCAGCAGCCGGCGGGACAGAGGAAACACCATATATTTT. This gives the protein CASSRRDRGNTIYF. This chain uses TRBV3-1 (or the pseudogene TRBV3-2) with TRBJ1-3, with 7 bases identical to TRBD1. Germline V gives CDR1 LGHDT, CDR2 YNNKEL (reference sequence). V lost 4 bases and J lost 4; bases outside the gene matches: 4. The CDR3 has 14 amino acids.

In this sample, this clone turned up once. The chain combines TRBV19 with TRBJ1-5; D perhaps matches TRBD1 (6 bases). This CDR3 comprises 15 residues. Germline loops: CDR1 LNHDA, CDR2 SQIVND (reference sequence). V was shortened by 5 bases and J by 9 bases, with 20 bases between the two germline ends. CDR3 loop: CASSLDSPGAGPQHF. For the CDR3, the DNA is TGTGCCAGTAGTCTGGACAGTCCTGGGGCCGGGCCCCAGCATTTT.

This chain uses TRBV7-2 with TRBJ2-1; tentatively, D is TRBD1 (6 bases). Germline V CDR1 and CDR2: SGHTA, FQGNSA. The CDR3 sequence is 14 residues long. V dropped 5 bases and J dropped 5 bases, with 13 bases sitting between them. This CDR3 is CASSNSGTNNEQFF. The CDR3 region has the DNA TGTGCCAGCAGCAACTCCGGGACAAACAATGAGCAGTTCTTC.

This chain connects TRBV27 to TRBJ1-1; 8 bases align to TRBD1. Germline values: CDR1 MNHEY, CDR2 SMNVEV (reference sequence). CDR3 size: 18 residues. The J segment lost 1 base and the V segment lost 1 base, leaving 11 bases of the junction unmatched. The CDR3: CASSLFSLATGENTEAFF. DNA for the CDR3: TGTGCCAGCAGTTTATTCTCCCTAGCGACAGGGGAGAACACTGAAGCTTTCTTT.

V gene TRBV7-9 combines with J gene TRBJ1-2, with D tentatively TRBD1 (6 bases). The germline V gene encodes CDR1 SEHNR and CDR2 FQNEAQ (reference sequence). The CDR3 is 14 amino acids. Trimming took off 5 bases at V and 4 bases at J, with 14 bases between the two ends. The CDR3 nucleotides are TGTGCCAGCAGCCGCGGGGGCCGTCTCTATGGCTACACCTTC. This translates into CASSRGGRLYGYTF.

The chain links TRBV6-5 to TRBJ1-2; 7 bases fit TRBD1. V lost 2 bases to trimming and J lost 7 bases; unmatched junction nucleotides: 7. The CDR3 covers 14 residues. From germline, CDR1 is MNHEY and CDR2 SVGAGI. CDR3 residues: CASSYTDRVAGYTF. The CDR3 DNA is TGTGCCAGCAGTTACACCGACAGGGTTGCTGGCTACACCTTC.

This chain uses TRBV2 with TRBJ2-7; 9 bases are a match to TRBD2. The CDR3 sequence is 15 residues long. Germline assignment: CDR1 SNHLY and CDR2 FYNNEI. Trimming removed 5 bases from V and 6 bases from J; junction bases left unmatched: 11. CDR3 region: CASSRLAGRSAEQYV. The CDR3 DNA follows: TGTGCCAGCAGTCGGCTAGCGGGACGGTCCGCCGAGCAGTACGTC.

V gene TRBV27 combines with J gene TRBJ2-3; 11 positions agree with TRBD2. Trimming took 4 bases from V and 3 from J; bases not matched to a gene: 0. Germline V CDR1 and CDR2: MNHEY, SMNVEV (reference sequence). The CDR3 has 14 amino acids. The CDR3 DNA reads as TGTGCCAGCAGTTGGACTAGCGGGACAGATACGCAGTATTTT. Its protein product is CASSWTSGTDTQYF.

The chain has TRBV24-1 and TRBJ1-3; D unresolved. CDR3 size: 16 residues. Germline V gene lookup returns CDR1 KGHDR and CDR2 SFDVKD. V was shortened by 2 bases and J by 0 bases, with 10 bases between the two germline ends. CDR3 loop: CATSDYSPVSGNTIYF. The CDR3 DNA follows: TGTGCCACCAGTGATTACAGCCCGGTCTCTGGAAACACCATATATTTT.

This rearrangement joins TRBV27 to TRBJ2-5; unclear D gene. Germline CDR1 is MNHEY and CDR2 is SMNVEV (reference sequence). This CDR3 spans 15 amino acids. V dropped 2 bases and J dropped 3 bases, with 13 bases sitting between them. The DNA of the CDR3 is TGTGCCAGCAGTTTAAATGGATGGGCAGAAGAGACCCAGTACTTC. Translating it yields CASSLNGWAEETQYF.

This chain links TRBV19 with TRBJ2-3; 12 bases agree with TRBD1. Germline assignment: CDR1 LNHDA and CDR2 SQIVND (reference sequence). Losses at the gene ends were 4 bases for V and 4 bases for J; bases not matched to a gene: 3. The CDR3 has 15 amino acids. The DNA for the CDR3 is TGTGCCAGTAGTAGGGACAGGGGGCGCGCAGATACGCAGTATTTT. It encodes CASSRDRGRADTQYF. The complete variable domain, with remaining parts taken from reference TRBV19 and TRBJ2-3, reads DGGITQSPKYLFRKEGQNVTLSCEQNLNHDAMYWYRQDPGQGLRLIYYSQIVNDFQKGDIAEGYSVSREKKESFPLTVTSAQKNPTAFYLCASSRDRGRADTQYFGPGTRLTVL.

This chain connects TRBV19 to TRBJ2-6, with a tentative D call TRBD2 (5 bases). This CDR3 comprises 14 residues. Germline V gene data show CDR1 as LNHDA and CDR2 as SQIVND (reference sequence). V lost 3 bases, J lost 3 bases, and 6 bases lay in between. This chain's CDR3 is CASSIGVGANVLTF. The DNA of the CDR3 is TGTGCCAGTAGTATCGGGGTTGGGGCCAACGTCCTGACTTTC.

The chain is built from TRBV5-1 and TRBJ1-1, with TRBD1 as a possible D gene (5 bases). Trimming removed 0 bases at V and 4 bases at J, with 16 bases between. Germline assignment: CDR1 SGHRS and CDR2 YFSETQ. The CDR3 spans 16 residues. The CDR3 region is CASSLAETGRSTEAFF. As DNA, the CDR3 is TGCGCCAGCAGCTTGGCCGAAACAGGCCGATCCACTGAAGCTTTCTTT.

This clone was counted only a few times. V usage is TRBV9 and J usage is TRBJ2-2; TRBD2 matches at 8 bases. Germline loops: CDR1 SGDLS, CDR2 YYNGEE. The V and J ends lost 3 bases and 6 bases, in that order; junction bases with no gene match: 4. The CDR3 is 14 amino acids. The DNA for the CDR3 is TGTGCCAGCAGCGCGGACGGGGGGGCCGGGGAGCTGTTTTTT. It translates to CASSADGGAGELFF.

CDR3 sequence reads: CASSPDFNYGYTF. DNA of the CDR3: TGTGCCAGCTCACCCGACTTTAACTATGGCTACACCTTC. This chain links TRBV18 with TRBJ1-2; D call uncertain. V was trimmed by 3 bases and J by 1 base, leaving 6 bases between them. The CDR3 is made up of 13 amino acids. Looked up from germline, CDR1 is KGHSH and CDR2 is LQKENI.

The rearrangement links TRBV3-1 (or the pseudogene TRBV3-2) to TRBJ2-5; 10 nucleotides match TRBD1. J lost 5 bases, V lost 8 bases, and 11 bases had no gene match. The CDR3 covers 15 residues. Germline-derived CDR1 and CDR2 are LGHDT and YNNKEL (reference sequence). In DNA, the CDR3 is TGTGCCAGCTCAGGGGGGACAGGGGTAAGGGAGACCCAGTACTTC. Its protein product is CASSGGTGVRETQYF.

This rearrangement joins TRBV2 to TRBJ1-1; TRBD1 matches at 9 bases. CDR1 and CDR2 (germline): SNHLY, FYNNEI. The junction had 3 bases not matched to a gene; V was cut back by 6 bases and J by 4 bases. CDR3 size: 13 residues. CDR3 amino acids: CASRGQGSTEAFF. CDR3 nucleotide sequence: TGTGCCAGCAGGGGACAGGGTAGCACTGAAGCTTTCTTT.